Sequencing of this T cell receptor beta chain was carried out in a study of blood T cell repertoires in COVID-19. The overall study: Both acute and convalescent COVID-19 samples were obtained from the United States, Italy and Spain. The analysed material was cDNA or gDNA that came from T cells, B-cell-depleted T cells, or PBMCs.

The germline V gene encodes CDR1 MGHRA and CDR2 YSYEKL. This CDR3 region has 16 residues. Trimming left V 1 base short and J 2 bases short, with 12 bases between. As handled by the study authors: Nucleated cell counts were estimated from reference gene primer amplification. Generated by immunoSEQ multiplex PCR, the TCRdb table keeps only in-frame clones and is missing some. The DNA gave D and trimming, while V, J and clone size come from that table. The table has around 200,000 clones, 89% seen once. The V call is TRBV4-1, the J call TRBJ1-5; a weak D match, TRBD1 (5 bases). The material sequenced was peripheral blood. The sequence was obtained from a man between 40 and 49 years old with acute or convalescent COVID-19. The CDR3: CASSQVPSGGNQPQHF. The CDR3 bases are TGCGCCAGCAGCCAAGTTCCGTCGGGGGGCAATCAGCCCCAGCATTTT.